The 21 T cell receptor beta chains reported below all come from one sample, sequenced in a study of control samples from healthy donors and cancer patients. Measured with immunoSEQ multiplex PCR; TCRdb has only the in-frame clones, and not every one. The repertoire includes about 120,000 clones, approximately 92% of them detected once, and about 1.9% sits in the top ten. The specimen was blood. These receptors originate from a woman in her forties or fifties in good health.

CDR3 protein: CASTHRILAGETVYEQYF. The CDR3 DNA reads TGTGCCAGCACCCATAGGATCCTAGCGGGAGAGACAGTCTACGAGCAGTACTTC. This chain joins TRBV27 and TRBJ2-7; 10 bases fit TRBD2. The V segment lost 7 bases and the J segment 3 bases; nucleotides outside the gene matches: 18. Germline V gives CDR1 MNHEY, CDR2 SMNVEV (reference sequence). The CDR3 covers 18 residues.

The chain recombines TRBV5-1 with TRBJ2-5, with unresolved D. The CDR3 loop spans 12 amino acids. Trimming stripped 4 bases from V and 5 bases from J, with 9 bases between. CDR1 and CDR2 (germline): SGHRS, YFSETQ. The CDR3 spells CASSGVGETQYF. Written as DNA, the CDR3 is TGCGCCAGCAGCGGCGTAGGTGAGACCCAGTACTTC.

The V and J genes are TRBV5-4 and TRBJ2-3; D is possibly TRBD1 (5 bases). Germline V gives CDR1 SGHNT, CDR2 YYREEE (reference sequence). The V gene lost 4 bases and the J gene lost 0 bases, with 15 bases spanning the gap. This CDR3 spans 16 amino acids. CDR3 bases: TGTGCCAGCAGCCCCAAGCTGGCAGGGAGCACAGATACGCAGTATTTT. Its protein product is CASSPKLAGSTDTQYF.

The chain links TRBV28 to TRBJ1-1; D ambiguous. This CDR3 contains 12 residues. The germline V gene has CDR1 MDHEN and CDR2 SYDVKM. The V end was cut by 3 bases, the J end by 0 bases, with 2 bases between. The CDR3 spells CASSFLNTEAFF. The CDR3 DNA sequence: TGTGCCAGCAGTTTTCTGAACACTGAAGCTTTCTTT. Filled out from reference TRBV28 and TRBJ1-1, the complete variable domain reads DVKVTQSSRYLVKRTGEKVFLECVQDMDHENMFWYRQDPGLGLRLIYFSYDVKMKEKGDIPEGYSVSREKKERFSLILESASTNQTSMYLCASSFLNTEAFFGQGTRLTVV.

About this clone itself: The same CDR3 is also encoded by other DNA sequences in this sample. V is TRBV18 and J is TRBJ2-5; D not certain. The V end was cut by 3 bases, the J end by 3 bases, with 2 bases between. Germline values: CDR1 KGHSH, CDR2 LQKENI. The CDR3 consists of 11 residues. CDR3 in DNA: TGTGCCAGCTCACCCAAAGAGACCCAGTACTTC. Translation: CASSPKETQYF.

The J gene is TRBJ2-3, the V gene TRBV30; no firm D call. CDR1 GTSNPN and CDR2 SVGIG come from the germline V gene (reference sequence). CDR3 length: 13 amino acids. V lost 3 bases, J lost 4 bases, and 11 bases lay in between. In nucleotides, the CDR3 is TGTGCCTGGAGCAACCCTGGGTCAGATACGCAGTATTTT. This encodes CAWSNPGSDTQYF.

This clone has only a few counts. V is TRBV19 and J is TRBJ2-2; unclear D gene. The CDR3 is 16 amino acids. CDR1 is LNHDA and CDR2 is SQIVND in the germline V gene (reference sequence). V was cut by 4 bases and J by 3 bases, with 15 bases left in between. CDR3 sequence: CASSNVRITYTGELFF. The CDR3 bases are TGTGCCAGTAGTAACGTACGGATTACTTACACCGGGGAGCTGTTTTTT.

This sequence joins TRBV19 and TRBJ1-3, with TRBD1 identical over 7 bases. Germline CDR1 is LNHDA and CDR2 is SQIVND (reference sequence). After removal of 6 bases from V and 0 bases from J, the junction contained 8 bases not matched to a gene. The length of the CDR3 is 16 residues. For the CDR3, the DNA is TGTGCCAGTAGCCGGGACAGCGTTTTCTCTGGAAACACCATATATTTT. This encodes CASSRDSVFSGNTIYF.

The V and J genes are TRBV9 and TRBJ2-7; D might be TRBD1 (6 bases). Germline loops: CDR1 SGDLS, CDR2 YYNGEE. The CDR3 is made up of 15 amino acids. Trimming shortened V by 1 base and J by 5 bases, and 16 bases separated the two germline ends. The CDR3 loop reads CASSVRQGPLNEQYF. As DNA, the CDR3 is TGTGCCAGCAGCGTAAGGCAGGGGCCCCTCAACGAGCAGTACTTC.

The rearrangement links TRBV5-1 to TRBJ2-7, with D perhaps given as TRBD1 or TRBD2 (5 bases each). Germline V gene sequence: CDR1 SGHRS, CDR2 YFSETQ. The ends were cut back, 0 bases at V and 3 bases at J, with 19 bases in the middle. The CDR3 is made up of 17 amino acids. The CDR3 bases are TGCGCCAGCAGCTTGGGGGGATCCGGGACCGTCTTCTACGAGCAGTACTTC. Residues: CASSLGGSGTVFYEQYF.

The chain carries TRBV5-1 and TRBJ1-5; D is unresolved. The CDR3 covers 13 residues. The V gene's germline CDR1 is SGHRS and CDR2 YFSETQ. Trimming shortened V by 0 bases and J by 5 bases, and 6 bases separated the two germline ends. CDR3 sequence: CASSLGLHQPQHF. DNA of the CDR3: TGCGCCAGCAGCTTGGGGCTGCATCAGCCCCAGCATTTT.

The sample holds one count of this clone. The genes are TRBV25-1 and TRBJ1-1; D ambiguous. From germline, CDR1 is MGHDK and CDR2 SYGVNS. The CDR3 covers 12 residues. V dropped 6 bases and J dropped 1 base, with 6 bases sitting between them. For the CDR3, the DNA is TGTGCCAGCAGACGACAGAACACTGAAGCTTTCTTT. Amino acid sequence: CASRRQNTEAFF.

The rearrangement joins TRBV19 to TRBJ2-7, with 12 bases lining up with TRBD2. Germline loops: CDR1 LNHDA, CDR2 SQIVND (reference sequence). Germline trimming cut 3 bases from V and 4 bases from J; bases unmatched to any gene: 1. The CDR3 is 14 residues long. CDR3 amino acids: CASSITSGRYEQYF. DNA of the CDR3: TGTGCCAGTAGTATCACTAGCGGGAGGTACGAGCAGTACTTC.

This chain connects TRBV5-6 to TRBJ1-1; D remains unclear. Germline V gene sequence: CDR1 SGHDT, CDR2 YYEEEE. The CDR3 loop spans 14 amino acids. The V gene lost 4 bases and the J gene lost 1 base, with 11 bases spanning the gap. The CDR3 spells CASSRIAWNTEAFF. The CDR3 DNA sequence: TGTGCCAGCAGCCGGATCGCATGGAACACTGAAGCTTTCTTT.

CDR3 protein: CAITAGVGGTEAFF. CDR3 nucleotides: TGTGCCATAACAGCAGGGGTTGGAGGCACTGAAGCTTTCTTT. V gene TRBV10-3 combines with J gene TRBJ1-1, with a tentative D call TRBD1 (6 bases). The CDR3 contains 14 residues. Germline V gives CDR1 ENHRY, CDR2 SYGVKD. Trimming shortened V by 9 bases and J by 4 bases, and 18 bases separated the two germline ends.

The CDR3 DNA is TGTGCCAGCAGCCCCGGACAGGGGAGGGCTGGGGCCAACGTCCTGACTTTC. Translated, it gives CASSPGQGRAGANVLTF. The chain couples TRBV7-9 to TRBJ2-6, with 9 bases lining up with TRBD1. CDR3 length equals 17 residues. Germline CDR1 and CDR2: SEHNR and FQNEAQ (reference sequence). Trimming cost V 5 bases and J 2 bases; bases outside gene matches: 7.

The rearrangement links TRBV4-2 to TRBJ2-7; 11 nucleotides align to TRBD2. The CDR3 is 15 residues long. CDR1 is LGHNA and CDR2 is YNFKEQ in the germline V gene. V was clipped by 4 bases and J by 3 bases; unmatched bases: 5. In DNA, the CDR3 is TGTGCCAGCAGCCGAACCGGGACTAGCGGCTACGAGCAGTACTTC. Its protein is CASSRTGTSGYEQYF.

The CDR3 DNA follows: TGTGCCAGCAGTCCCCGGACAGGGATGGGCTTTGGCTACACCTTC. Its translation: CASSPRTGMGFGYTF. The chain recombines TRBV6-5 with TRBJ1-2; 8 bases are a match to TRBD1. Germline trimming cut 5 bases from V and 7 bases from J; bases unmatched to any gene: 12. CDR1 is MNHEY, CDR2 SVGAGI, per germline. The CDR3 is 15 residues long.

The CDR3 nucleotides are TGCAGCGTTGAAAAGTTCTCTGGAAACACCATATATTTT. It specifies CSVEKFSGNTIYF. The chain uses TRBV29-1 and TRBJ1-3, with D hard to call. V was trimmed by 2 bases and J by 0 bases, leaving 5 bases between them. The germline V gene encodes CDR1 SQVTM and CDR2 ANQGSEA. This CDR3 spans 13 amino acids.

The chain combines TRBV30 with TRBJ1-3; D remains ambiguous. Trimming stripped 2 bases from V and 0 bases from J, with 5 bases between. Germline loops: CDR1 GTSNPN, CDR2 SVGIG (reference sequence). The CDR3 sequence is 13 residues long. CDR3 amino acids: CAWSIISGNTIYF. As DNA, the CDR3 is TGTGCCTGGAGTATAATCTCTGGAAACACCATATATTTT.

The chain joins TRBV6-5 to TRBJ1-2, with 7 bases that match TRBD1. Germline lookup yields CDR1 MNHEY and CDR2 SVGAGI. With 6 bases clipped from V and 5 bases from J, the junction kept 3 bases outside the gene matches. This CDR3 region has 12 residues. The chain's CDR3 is CASRGQQYGYTF. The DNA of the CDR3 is TGTGCCAGCAGGGGACAGCAATATGGCTACACCTTC.